This record covers a single T cell receptor (beta chain). It has no known antigen specificity. Per-base quality was not reported, and no clone a single base away is much larger than it. The data derive from a study of graft-versus-host responses after intestinal transplantation (dated by TCRdb to the early 2020s). A note on the overall study: Recipients received multivisceral, liver-intestinal, or isolated intestinal transplants. Rather than being sequenced by the commercial service, samples from a few later patients were sequenced in-house on an Illumina MiSeq and processed with MiXCR. To identify alloreactive clones, pre-transplant mixed lymphocyte reaction products were sequenced and compared with unstimulated pre-transplant donor and recipient T cells. Graft-versus-host and host-versus-graft alloreactive T cell clones were tracked in the graft, circulation and bone marrow after intestinal transplantation using bulk TCR-beta CDR3 sequencing. Every recipient was given anti-thymocyte globulin induction, then maintenance tacrolimus and steroids for roughly three years. A peak of at least 4% donor T cells among recipient peripheral blood mononuclear cells was the definition used for donor T cell macrochimerism. The cohort enrolled 20 to 25 intestinal transplant recipients, one of whom was a retransplant, and 3 patients without pretransplant specimens were excluded.

The CDR3 starts with the cysteine, ends with the phenylalanine, and has 15 residues. The only DNA kept is the CDR3, 45 bases in frame from the first base. V lost 1 base and J lost 7 bases; the stretch between them is 11 bases long. CDR1 SGHNT and CDR2 YENEEA are derived from the germline V gene. In light of the paper, this sample's time point label describes: cells obtained before transplantation from donor or recipient. CD3+CD4+ and CD3+CD8+ populations were FACS-sorted from unstimulated pre-transplant donor and recipient cells taken from spleen or lymph nodes. Study-wide conclusions, independent of this receptor: Early after transplant, declines in HvG clones were associated with peak levels of circulating GvH clones. GvH clones were detected in recipient bone marrow, and some of these GvH clones were observed earlier in ileal mucosa or blood, consistent with an intestinal mucosal origin. The conclusions were limited by the relatively low number and heterogeneity of the intestinal transplant patients. In the allografts of patients with donor T cell macrochimerism, GvH to HvG T cell clonal ratios were high.

Library preparation was by the immunoSEQ multiplex PCR assay. In most patients, genomic DNA was isolated using the Qiagen DNeasy Blood and Tissue Kit and sent frozen to Adaptive Biotechnologies for TCR sequencing. Adaptive Biotechnologies carried out high-throughput TCR-beta CDR3 sequencing of genomic DNA for most patients. Per the source publication's procedure: TCR sequencing data were retrieved from Adaptive's ImmunoSEQ software for 15 to 20 patients, whereas three other patients were processed with MiXCR and VDJtools. To correct CD4 versus CD8 sorting errors, sequences present in both subsets at a frequency ratio below 5:1 were removed. CDR3 nucleotide sequences shared between donor and recipient were removed because their origin could not be assigned. Alloreactive clones required at least 2-fold expansion over unstimulated cells and minimum CFSE-low frequency of 0.002% (template counts) or 0.001% (read counts). Clones were considered mappable if detected in sequenced pre-transplant spleen, lymph node, or MLR CFSE-low populations of the donor or recipient. The cumulative frequency of alloreactive clones was calculated as a percentage of all sequences, weighted by copy number. The source is immuneACCESS, and TCRdb retained only in-frame sequences with V and J called. Part of the clones is not carried over; for the studies checked, unresolved V genes explain less than half of this, and the remainder is unexplained. From that table come the V and J calls and clone size; the DNA was used to work out D and trimming. This sample lists approximately 46,000 clones; approximately 88% were detected once. The top ten clonotypes cover about 0.42% of the sample.

The receptor comes from a human donor who was the organ donor for an intestinal transplant. The sequence links TRBV11-3 to TRBJ1-6; confidence is insufficient to name the D gene. This specimen was unstimulated CD4+ T cells sorted from spleen or lymph node cells, taken before transplant. The DNA reads TGTGCCAGCAGCTTAGTCCAGGCGGGGAATTCACCCCTCCACTTT. It codes for CASSLVQAGNSPLHF.